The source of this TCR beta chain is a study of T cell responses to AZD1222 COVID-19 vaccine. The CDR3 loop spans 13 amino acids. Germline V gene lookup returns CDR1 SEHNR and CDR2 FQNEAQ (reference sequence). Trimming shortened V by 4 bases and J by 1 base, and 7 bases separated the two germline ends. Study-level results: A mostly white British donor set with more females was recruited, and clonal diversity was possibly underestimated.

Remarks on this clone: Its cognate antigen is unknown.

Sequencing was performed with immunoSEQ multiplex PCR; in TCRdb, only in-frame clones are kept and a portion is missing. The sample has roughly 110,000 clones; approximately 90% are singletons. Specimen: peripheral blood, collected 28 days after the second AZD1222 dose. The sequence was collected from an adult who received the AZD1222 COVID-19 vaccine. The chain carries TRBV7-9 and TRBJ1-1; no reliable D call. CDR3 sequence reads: CASSWEPNTEAFF. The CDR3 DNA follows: TGTGCCAGCAGCTGGGAGCCGAACACTGAAGCTTTCTTT.